This T cell receptor (beta chain) derives from a study of T cell responses to AZD1222 COVID-19 vaccine. Study overall: Second-dose intervals of approximately 4 or approximately 12 weeks were pooled. Study-level points and caveats: Increased Spike-specific TCR breadth and depth were observed after two AZD1222 doses. Repertoire sampling occurred only after the peak T cell response.

Concerning this clone: Its antigen is unknown.

The assay was immunoSEQ multiplex PCR, and TCRdb's table has in-frame clones only and misses some. The data hold 130,000 or so clones, with 70% to 90% observed a single time. CDR3 size: 15 residues. The J segment lost 0 bases and the V segment lost 6 bases, leaving 8 bases of the junction unmatched. Germline CDR1 is SGDLS and CDR2 is YYNGEE. This TCR was recovered from an adult in good health. Sequenced material: peripheral blood, taken on day 0 of AZD1222 vaccination. The chain employs TRBV9 and TRBJ1-1; 7 bases align to TRBD1. CDR3: CASTSGGEMNTEAFF. The DNA for the CDR3 is TGTGCCAGCACATCAGGGGGAGAGATGAACACTGAAGCTTTCTTT. The whole variable domain, remainder taken from reference TRBV9 and TRBJ1-1, is DSGVTQTPKHLITATGQRVTLRCSPRSGDLSVYWYQQSLDQGLQFLIQYYNGEERAKGNILERFSAQQFPDLHSELNLSSLELGDSALYFCASTSGGEMNTEAFFGQGTRLTVV.